This T cell receptor beta chain was identified in a study of memory CD4+ T cells and cytomegalovirus serostatus. Authors' data handling: After removing out-of-frame reads, millions of distinct TCRbeta sequences remained. The method was immunoSEQ multiplex PCR; TCRdb's version includes in-frame clones alone and lacks a portion of them. That table gives V, J and clone size, and the DNA gave D and trimming. The sample yields under 85,000 clones, roughly 78% seen once. In regard to this clone: Its target is not known.

Single viable CD3+CD4+CD8-CD45RO+ cells were sorted as the memory CD4+ T cells. After thawing, CD4+ T cells were positively selected. Whole-study results and caveats: Repertoires predicted CMV serostatus with median bootstrapped AUC of roughly 0.96. Each of 60 to 80 CMV-associated TCRbeta sequences occurred in one to five individuals.

This clonotype was sampled from an adult in good health and CMV-seropositive. The sequenced sample consisted of memory CD4+ T cells from blood.

CDR3 nucleotides: TGTGCCAGCAGCGGGGGTTGGGCAGGGATGAACACTGAAGCTTTCTTT. Protein sequence: CASSGGWAGMNTEAFF. The rearrangement uses TRBV11-2 and TRBJ1-1; D possibly corresponds to TRBD1 (5 bases). The length of the CDR3 is 16 residues. Trimming removed 5 bases at V and 0 bases at J, with 16 bases between. Germline V gene data show CDR1 as SGHAT and CDR2 as FQNNGV.